This TCR beta chain was captured in a study of blood T cell repertoires in COVID-19. Study at large: There were acute and convalescent COVID-19 samples, and they came from the United States, Italy and Spain.

CDR1 and CDR2 (germline): SGHRS, YFSETQ. The V end was cut by 1 base, the J end by 1 base, with 11 bases between. This CDR3 comprises 16 residues. Here immunoSEQ multiplex PCR was the method, and the copy in TCRdb shows in-frame clones only, minus some. The top ten clones hold around 13% of a sample with fewer than 150,000 clones, 70% to 90% of them seen once. The sequenced sample was peripheral blood. The gene calls are TRBV5-1 and TRBJ2-2, with D possibly matching TRBD2 (5 bases). The clonotype originates from a human donor in a cohort sampled during active COVID-19. The DNA of the CDR3 is TGCGCCAGCAGCTTGAATCAGGCGGGGAACACCGGGGAGCTGTTTTTT. Translated, it gives CASSLNQAGNTGELFF.